The present T cell receptor beta chain was sequenced within a study of blood T cell repertoires in COVID-19 (dated by TCRdb to 2018 to 2020). Background for the entire study: The collaborator samples originated in the United States, Italy and Spain and spanned the acute and convalescent phases of COVID-19. A de-identified subject ID, COVID-19 status, age in years and sex were almost always included in the sample metadata. The material from the prospective study consisted of cDNA or gDNA derived from T cells, B-cell-depleted T cells, or PBMCs. Deeply sampled blood TCRbeta repertoires from subjects exposed to, actively infected with, or recovered from COVID-19 were included in the dataset. The samples were drawn from two sources: the first 160 participants of the ongoing ImmuneRACE study, and 1,200 or so subjects contributed by 6 global collaborators. The repertoires were released in a freely available public database meant as a resource for research on the immune response to SARS-CoV-2. Where available, HLA class I and class II types were obtained from metadata supplied by the sample provider rather than from assay-based typing. What the authors observed across the whole study: The quantity of clinical and demographic metadata differed by source and by participant and was supplied without curation.

V sheds 5 bases and J sheds 11 bases, leaving 15 bases between their ends. The CDR3 spans 11 residues, from the cysteine through the phenylalanine. Only CDR3 DNA remains: 33 bases, in frame from the first base. In the germline V gene (reference sequence), CDR1 corresponds to DFQATT and CDR2 to SNEGSKA. The collaborating institutions used their own protocols to collect whole blood in K2EDTA tubes. Collaborator samples were shipped for TCRbeta analysis as frozen whole blood, isolated PBMCs, or DNA extracted from either sample type. This clone was counted between two and nine times. The specificity of this receptor is unknown. No base qualities exist here, and no much larger clone lies one base off it. TCRbeta CDR3 regions were amplified from genomic DNA using the immunoSEQ Assay, a bias-controlled multiplex PCR. Processing in the source paper ran as follows. The number of nucleated cells in each sample was estimated by amplification of reference gene primers within the assay. Sequence reads were collapsed and filtered to measure the absolute abundance of every unique TCRbeta CDR3 rearrangement. For each sample, productive Simpson clonality was calculated as the square root of Simpson's diversity index over productive rearrangements. TCRdb obtained this table from immuneACCESS and retained in-frame rearrangements with V and J assigned. These tables miss some clones; where compared with another copy, unresolved V genes account for less than half of the shortfall, and the remainder is unexplained. V, J and clone size are taken as reported in that table, and D and trimming were inferred from the DNA itself. This sample lists fewer than 500,000 clones; around 88% were detected once. The ten largest clonotypes hold around 4.5% of the sample.

The sequence was obtained from a woman aged 25 to 39 with acute or convalescent COVID-19. Rearrangement joined TRBV20-1 to TRBJ1-1, with no confidently assigned D gene. Sequenced material: peripheral blood. The CDR3 loop reads CSAPDLAAAFF. The nucleotide sequence reads as follows: TGCAGTGCTCCCGACCTTGCGGCGGCTTTCTTT.